This T cell receptor beta chain was found in a study of cytomegalovirus exposure and HLA in healthy donors. The PCR employed 60 Vbeta primers together with 13 Jbeta primers. Libraries were prepared by immunoSEQ multiplex PCR; TCRdb keeps only in-frame clonotypes and omits some of them. The sample carries about 120,000 clones, about 70% recorded once. Germline values: CDR1 SNHLY, CDR2 FYNNEI. This CDR3 is 12 amino acids long. Trimming stripped 4 bases from V and 4 bases from J, with 8 bases between. This clone was seen a few times. The TCR originated in a human donor in good health. Sequencing was done on a sample of PBMCs. The rearrangement links TRBV2 to TRBJ2-7; unclear D gene. In nucleotides, the CDR3 is TGTGCCAGCAGTGGTCTTCTTTACGAGCAGTACTTC. The encoded protein is CASSGLLYEQYF.